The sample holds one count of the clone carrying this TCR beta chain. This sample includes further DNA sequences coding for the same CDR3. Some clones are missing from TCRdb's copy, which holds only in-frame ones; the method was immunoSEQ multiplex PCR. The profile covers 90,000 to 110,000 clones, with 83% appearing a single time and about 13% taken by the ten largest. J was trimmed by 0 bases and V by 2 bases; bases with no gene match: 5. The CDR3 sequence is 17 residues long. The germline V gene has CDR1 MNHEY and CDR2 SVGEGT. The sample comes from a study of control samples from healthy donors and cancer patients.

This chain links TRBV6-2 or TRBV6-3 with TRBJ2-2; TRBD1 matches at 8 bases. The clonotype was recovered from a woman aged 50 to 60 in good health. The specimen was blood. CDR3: CASSYGNRGANTGELFF. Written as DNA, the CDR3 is TGTGCCAGCAGTTACGGGAACAGGGGGGCGAACACCGGGGAGCTGTTTTTT.